These 32 T cell receptor beta chains originate from one sample sequenced in a study of T cell responses to AZD1222 COVID-19 vaccine. Here immunoSEQ multiplex PCR was the method, and the copy in TCRdb shows in-frame clones only, minus some. The sample includes 65,000 to 95,000 clones, 75% to 90% seen only once; the top ten take about 10%. Sequencing used peripheral blood, obtained 28 days after the second AZD1222 dose. These receptors all come from an adult who received the AZD1222 COVID-19 vaccine.

For this clone: Other DNA sequences within the sample encode an identical CDR3. The rearrangement joins TRBV24-1 to TRBJ1-1; D possibly corresponds to TRBD1 (6 bases). Germline lookup yields CDR1 KGHDR and CDR2 SFDVKD. The CDR3 is made up of 13 amino acids. With 6 bases removed from V and 1 base from J, the gap between germline ends came to 8 bases. The CDR3 loop is CATSLTGNTEAFF. CDR3 nucleotides: TGTGCCACCAGTTTGACAGGGAACACTGAAGCTTTCTTT.

The chain uses TRBV19 and TRBJ2-5; no definite D call. The CDR3 contains 14 residues. CDR1 LNHDA and CDR2 SQIVND come from the germline V gene (reference sequence). The ends were cut back, 3 bases at V and 1 base at J, with 9 bases in the middle. Here the CDR3 reads CASSISRVQETQYF. CDR3 DNA: TGTGCCAGTAGTATCTCCCGGGTCCAAGAGACCCAGTACTTC.

This clone was found once. This chain joins TRBV4-2 and TRBJ2-3, with 14 positions matching TRBD2. The CDR3 contains 16 residues. Per germline, CDR1 LGHNA and CDR2 YNFKEQ. Unmatched junction bases numbered 2, after V lost 4 bases and J lost 2 bases. The CDR3 region is CASSPGLAGVTDTQYF. For the CDR3, the DNA is TGTGCCAGCAGCCCGGGACTAGCGGGAGTCACAGATACGCAGTATTTT.

Details on this clone: This same CDR3 is encoded by further DNA sequences in the sample. The rearrangement joins TRBV28 to TRBJ2-5; 8 nucleotides align to TRBD1. The CDR3 is made up of 15 amino acids. Trimming removed 7 bases from V and 5 bases from J; junction bases left unmatched: 12. Germline loops: CDR1 MDHEN, CDR2 SYDVKM. The CDR3 loop is CASNPSGTGGETQYF. DNA of the CDR3: TGTGCCAGCAACCCTTCTGGGACAGGAGGGGAGACCCAGTACTTC.

This clone has a handful of counts. The chain has TRBV5-4 and TRBJ2-2, with D perhaps given as TRBD1 or TRBD2 (5 bases each). V was pared by 0 bases and J by 6 bases, with 6 bases between. This CDR3 region has 13 residues. Germline lookup yields CDR1 SGHNT and CDR2 YYREEE (reference sequence). CDR3 sequence reads: CASSLVGAGELFF. In DNA form, the CDR3 reads TGTGCCAGCAGCTTGGTGGGGGCCGGGGAGCTGTTTTTT.

The rearrangement uses TRBV6-4 and TRBJ1-1, with a weak D call TRBD1 (5 bases). CDR1 and CDR2 from the germline V gene are MRHNA and SNTAGT. This CDR3 region has 14 residues. The V end lost 3 bases, the J end lost 2 bases, and 10 bases lay between the germline ends. CDR3: CASSEGDLNTEAFF. CDR3 bases: TGTGCCAGCAGTGAAGGGGATCTAAACACTGAAGCTTTCTTT.

This clone appeared a few times. The chain has TRBV18 and TRBJ1-5, with D unclear. The length of the CDR3 is 13 residues. The germline V and J ends were trimmed by 2 bases and 5 bases, with 7 bases remaining between them. The germline V gene encodes CDR1 KGHSH and CDR2 LQKENI. In DNA form, the CDR3 reads TGTGCCAGCTCACCAGGCTTCGATCAGCCCCAGCATTTT. Encoded protein: CASSPGFDQPQHF. The full variable domain, rest sourced from reference TRBV18 and TRBJ1-5, is NAGVMQNPRHLVRRRGQEARLRCSPMKGHSHVYWYRQLPEEGLKFMVYLQKENIIDESGMPKERFSAEFPKEGPSILRIQQVVRGDSAAYFCASSPGFDQPQHFGDGTRLSIL.

V and J are TRBV6-1 and TRBJ2-7, with 7 bases fitting TRBD1. V trimming: 2 bases; J trimming: 13 bases; junction bases outside the gene matches: 8. CDR1 and CDR2 (germline): MNHNS, SASEGT. The CDR3 is made up of 12 amino acids. The CDR3 reads CASSELDRVSYF. The DNA of the CDR3 is TGTGCCAGCAGTGAATTAGACAGGGTTTCATACTTC.

About this clone itself: Other DNA sequences from this sample encode an identical CDR3 as well. V usage is TRBV24-1 and J usage is TRBJ1-1; a possible D gene is TRBD1 (5 bases). The CDR3 runs 14 residues. Trimming pared 2 bases from V and 2 bases from J, leaving 8 bases between. Germline CDR1 and CDR2: KGHDR and SFDVKD. The CDR3, as DNA: TGTGCCACCAGTGATTCCGGGGGTAACACTGAAGCTTTCTTT. It translates to CATSDSGGNTEAFF.

Only a few counts were recorded for this clone. The gene calls are TRBV4-1 and TRBJ2-6; TRBD1 aligns across 7 bases. Germline V gene sequence: CDR1 MGHRA, CDR2 YSYEKL. V shed 1 base and J 1 base; nucleotides not matched to a gene: 7. This CDR3 spans 18 amino acids. DNA of the CDR3: TGCGCCAGCAGCCAAGTGGGACAGATTCTTTCTGGGGCCAACGTCCTGACTTTC. This encodes CASSQVGQILSGANVLTF.

V usage is TRBV6-5 and J usage is TRBJ2-1; D is unclear. CDR3 length equals 16 residues. The germline V gene encodes CDR1 MNHEY and CDR2 SVGAGI. Deletions cut 0 bases from V and 0 bases from J, with 9 bases between. The CDR3 nucleotides read TGTGCCAGCAGTTACTCAACCTATTACTCCTACAATGAGCAGTTCTTC. Translating it yields CASSYSTYYSYNEQFF.

The rearrangement uses TRBV6-6 and TRBJ1-5; D might be TRBD1 (5 bases). There are 16 residues in the CDR3. V was pared by 0 bases and J by 7 bases, with 16 bases between. CDR1 and CDR2 from the germline V gene are MNHNY and SVGAGI (reference sequence). This chain's CDR3 is CASSYSVGEARQPQHF. CDR3 DNA sequence: TGTGCCAGCAGTTACTCAGTGGGGGAAGCAAGACAGCCCCAGCATTTT.

The rearrangement links TRBV5-1 to TRBJ1-1, with 9 bases lining up with TRBD1. The trim removed 6 bases at V and 3 bases at J, leaving 6 bases unmatched. CDR1 and CDR2 (germline): SGHRS, YFSETQ. The CDR3 has 14 residues. Here the CDR3 DNA reads TGCGCCAGCACCACAGGGGGCAAGGACACTGAAGCTTTCTTT. It specifies CASTTGGKDTEAFF.

The CDR3 region has the DNA TGTGCCAGCAGCCAGGGTAGAGATAATTCACCCCTCCACTTT. It specifies CASSQGRDNSPLHF. The chain uses TRBV2 and TRBJ1-6; D might be TRBD1 (5 bases). In germline, CDR1 is SNHLY, CDR2 FYNNEI. V was trimmed by 6 bases and J by 5 bases, leaving 11 bases between them. The CDR3 consists of 14 residues.

The chain couples TRBV2 to TRBJ2-3; TRBD1 matches at 8 bases. The CDR3 sequence is 14 residues long. The V gene end was trimmed by 5 bases and the J gene end by 4 bases; junction bases not matched to a gene: 5. CDR1 and CDR2 (germline): SNHLY, FYNNEI. The CDR3 spells CASSILQGADTQYF. CDR3 bases: TGTGCCAGCAGTATCCTACAGGGGGCAGATACGCAGTATTTT.

V usage is TRBV9 and J usage is TRBJ1-3, with D possibly TRBD1 on 5 matching bases. The germline V and J ends were trimmed by 4 bases and 2 bases, with 13 bases remaining between them. CDR1 SGDLS and CDR2 YYNGEE come from the germline V gene. The CDR3 extends over 15 amino acids. Here the CDR3 reads CASSIRGTPGNTIYF. The CDR3 nucleotides are TGTGCCAGCAGCATCCGAGGGACTCCTGGAAACACCATATATTTT.

A single count supports this clone. The chain is built from TRBV6-5 and TRBJ1-2; the D gene is possibly TRBD1 (5 bases). V was pared by 0 bases and J by 6 bases, with 8 bases between. This CDR3 comprises 13 residues. The germline V gene encodes CDR1 MNHEY and CDR2 SVGAGI. The CDR3 nucleotides read TGTGCCAGCAGTTACTCGGGGCCTCATGGCTACACCTTC. This translates into CASSYSGPHGYTF.

This chain joins TRBV5-8 and TRBJ1-2, with D hard to call. CDR3 length equals 15 residues. Trimming pared 3 bases from V and 6 bases from J, leaving 18 bases between. CDR1 SGHTS and CDR2 YDEGEE come from the germline V gene. CDR3: CASSSPRRYIHGYTF. CDR3 sequence (DNA): TGTGCCAGCAGCTCGCCCCGACGCTACATACATGGCTACACCTTC.

J is TRBJ2-4 and V is TRBV10-3, with TRBD1 matching 9 bases. Germline V gene data show CDR1 as ENHRY and CDR2 as SYGVKD. The V and J ends lost 2 bases and 4 bases, in that order; junction bases with no gene match: 3. The CDR3 spans 15 residues. The CDR3 here is CAISEPGQGKNIQYF. In DNA form, the CDR3 reads TGTGCCATCAGTGAGCCGGGACAGGGAAAAAACATTCAGTACTTC.

This sequence joins TRBV27 and TRBJ1-4, with 7 bases matching TRBD1. Per the germline V gene, CDR1 is MNHEY and CDR2 is SMNVEV (reference sequence). This CDR3 is built from 13 residues. The ends lost 6 bases at V and 7 bases at J; junction bases unmatched: 5. The CDR3 protein is CASSSHRGEKLFF. The CDR3 DNA follows: TGTGCCAGCAGCTCACACAGGGGTGAAAAACTGTTTTTT.

The chain combines TRBV27 with TRBJ2-7; perhaps TRBD1 as D (5 bases). This CDR3 is 13 amino acids long. The germline V and J ends were trimmed by 6 bases and 2 bases, with 11 bases remaining between them. Germline V CDR1 and CDR2: MNHEY, SMNVEV (reference sequence). Written as DNA, the CDR3 is TGTGCCAGCAGACTCACAGGAACCTACGAGCAGTACTTC. Amino acid sequence: CASRLTGTYEQYF.

The rearrangement links TRBV9 to TRBJ1-5; D gene ambiguous. V was trimmed by 3 bases and J by 4 bases, leaving 8 bases between them. Germline CDR1 is SGDLS and CDR2 is YYNGEE. CDR3 size: 13 residues. Written as DNA, the CDR3 is TGTGCCAGCAGCGCAGTAGGAAATCAGCCCCAGCATTTT. Amino acid sequence: CASSAVGNQPQHF. The full variable domain, completed using reference TRBV9 and TRBJ1-5, is DSGVTQTPKHLITATGQRVTLRCSPRSGDLSVYWYQQSLDQGLQFLIQYYNGEERAKGNILERFSAQQFPDLHSELNLSSLELGDSALYFCASSAVGNQPQHFGDGTRLSIL.

The chain couples TRBV5-4 to TRBJ1-1; D is undetermined. V was clipped by 4 bases and J by 0 bases, with 7 bases between them. The CDR3 has 13 amino acids. Per germline, CDR1 SGHNT and CDR2 YYREEE (reference sequence). The CDR3, as DNA: TGTGCCAGCAGCCCGGAGTTGAACACTGAAGCTTTCTTT. It yields the protein CASSPELNTEAFF.

The chain couples TRBV19 to TRBJ1-4; D call uncertain. Germline CDR1 and CDR2: LNHDA and SQIVND (reference sequence). The CDR3 extends over 15 amino acids. V shed 9 bases and J shed 0 bases, with 14 bases lying between them. The CDR3 DNA sequence: TGTGCCAGCAAAATGTATGGATCAACTAATGAAAAACTGTTTTTT. Encoded protein: CASKMYGSTNEKLFF.

This sequence joins TRBV6-5 and TRBJ1-3; possibly TRBD1 for D (6 bases). Germline values: CDR1 MNHEY, CDR2 SVGAGI. V dropped 7 bases and J dropped 2 bases, with 15 bases sitting between them. The CDR3 loop spans 15 amino acids. Written as DNA, the CDR3 is TGTGCCAGCAATTCCAGGGGAAGGACTGGAAACACCATATATTTT. It translates to CASNSRGRTGNTIYF.

V usage is TRBV18 and J usage is TRBJ2-5, with 10 bases aligning to TRBD1. Germline CDR1 is KGHSH and CDR2 is LQKENI. The CDR3 is made up of 16 amino acids. The trim removed 1 base at V and 0 bases at J, leaving 2 bases unmatched. The CDR3, as DNA: TGTGCCAGCTCACCACAGACAGGGGGCTACCAAGAGACCCAGTACTTC. Its translation is CASSPQTGGYQETQYF.

V gene TRBV28 combines with J gene TRBJ1-1; D not certain. The CDR3 extends over 15 amino acids. V lost 3 bases, J lost 5 bases, and 16 bases lay in between. Germline V gene data show CDR1 as MDHEN and CDR2 as SYDVKM. CDR3 residues: CASSLERFWRTEAFF. CDR3 coding DNA: TGTGCCAGCAGTTTGGAGCGTTTTTGGAGGACTGAAGCTTTCTTT.

V and J are TRBV7-2 and TRBJ1-2; D ambiguous. V was clipped by 4 bases and J by 0 bases, with 15 bases between them. Germline V gene sequence: CDR1 SGHTA, CDR2 FQGNSA. The length of the CDR3 is 16 residues. CDR3 sequence reads: CASSSDGGKSNYGYTF. The CDR3 nucleotides are TGTGCCAGCAGCTCAGACGGCGGGAAATCTAACTATGGCTACACCTTC.

This chain links TRBV4-2 with TRBJ1-2; D perhaps matches TRBD1 (5 bases). Per the germline V gene, CDR1 is LGHNA and CDR2 is YNFKEQ. The CDR3 totals 13 residues. With 0 bases removed from V and 8 bases from J, the gap between germline ends came to 10 bases. The CDR3 coding sequence is TGTGCCAGCAGCCAAGATGGGGGTCGGGGCTACACCTTC. Protein sequence: CASSQDGGRGYTF.

The chain is built from TRBV28 and TRBJ1-1, with D uncertain. The CDR3 length is 15 residues. In germline, CDR1 is MDHEN, CDR2 SYDVKM. Trimming stripped 2 bases from V and 0 bases from J, with 10 bases between. CDR3 nucleotide sequence: TGTGCCAGCAGTTTACTTTGGGCCATGAACACTGAAGCTTTCTTT. The encoded protein is CASSLLWAMNTEAFF.

The rearrangement joins TRBV4-1 to TRBJ2-3; 7 positions match TRBD2. Trimming took 1 base from V and 2 from J; bases not matched to a gene: 18. This CDR3 has 20 amino acids. Germline V lookup: CDR1 MGHRA, CDR2 YSYEKL. CDR3 loop: CASSQAQWEGTRADTDTQYF. In DNA, the CDR3 is TGCGCCAGCAGCCAAGCCCAATGGGAGGGAACTAGGGCGGACACAGATACGCAGTATTTT.

The V gene is TRBV28, the J gene TRBJ1-1; D is ambiguous. The CDR3 covers 14 residues. The germline CDR1 and CDR2 sequences are MDHEN and SYDVKM. The germline V and J ends were trimmed by 1 base and 1 base, with 7 bases remaining between them. The CDR3 nucleotides read TGTGCCAGCAGTTTATCGGGCAGGAACACTGAAGCTTTCTTT. Protein product: CASSLSGRNTEAFF.